This T cell receptor (beta chain) was obtained from a study of blood T cells in healthy people across ages. Overall study results and limits: Donor CMV infection status was unknown, possibly confounding age-related changes in expanded clonotypes.

The V and J ends lost 0 bases and 2 bases respectively, with 14 bases between them. Germline-derived CDR1 and CDR2 are DFQATT and SNEGSKA (reference sequence). CDR3 size: 15 residues. Next came a second PCR, run for about 7 to 12 cycles, which used a sample-barcoded 5' primer along with a J-beta primer mix. One entry per CDR3 protein results from TCRdb running MiXCR on the 5' RACE reads. The sample includes just over 1 million distinct CDR3 sequences, less than 50% seen only once; the top ten take over 15%. Each sample provided at least 5.5 micrograms of extracted total RNA. On this clonotype itself: Its antigen is as yet unknown.

This sequence joins TRBV20-1 and TRBJ2-7; D tentatively reads TRBD1 or TRBD2 (5 bases each). The receptor comes from a woman aged 55 to 70 in good health. Input material: blood. CDR3 protein: CSARDGETVAYEQYF. DNA of the CDR3: TGCAGTGCTAGAGACGGGGAGACAGTAGCCTACGAGCAGTACTTC.